This record looks at one T cell receptor (beta chain) sequence and its context. What it recognizes is unknown. The germline V gene has CDR1 LGHNA and CDR2 YNFKEQ. This CDR3 is 14 amino acids long. V was pared by 4 bases and J by 7 bases, with 17 bases between. Generated by immunoSEQ multiplex PCR, the TCRdb table keeps only in-frame clones and is missing some. The sample shows some 45,000 clones, over 85% of them seen only once. This sample was taken from a study of cytomegalovirus exposure and HLA in healthy donors. Study observations and caveats: Cytomegalovirus status, reportedly, was diagnosed with high specificity and sensitivity by the classifier.

Material for sequencing was PBMCs. The chain recombines TRBV4-2 with TRBJ2-7; weak D call: TRBD2 (5 bases). The source of this sequence is a woman under 30 in good health and CMV-seropositive. The chain's CDR3 is CASSRNEPTGEQYF. In DNA form, the CDR3 reads TGTGCCAGCAGCCGGAATGAGCCTACGGGGGAGCAGTACTTC.